A single sample gave rise to the 19 T cell receptor beta chains below, sequenced in a study of CD8 T cells in Susac syndrome. RNA totalling roughly 0.45 to 1 ug underwent reverse transcription with random hexamers. One entry per CDR3 protein results from TCRdb running MiXCR on the immunoSEQ multiplex PCR reads. The sample includes roughly 110,000 distinct CDR3 sequences, approximately 91% of them seen just once. The specimen was CD4+ T cells from PBMCs. The receptors shown here come from a human donor in good health.

V usage is TRBV29-1 and J usage is TRBJ1-5, with a weak D call TRBD1 (6 bases). V was cut by 3 bases and J by 5 bases, with 26 bases left in between. CDR1 is SQVTM, CDR2 ANQGSEA, per germline. The CDR3 has 18 amino acids. The CDR3 nucleotides read TGCAGCGTTGATGGGGGTGAGGGCGGGACAAGCCGCCATCAGCCCCAGCATTTT. Protein product: CSVDGGEGGTSRHQPQHF.

This rearrangement joins TRBV5-1 to TRBJ1-4; D is unclear. Trimming pared 4 bases from V and 7 bases from J, leaving 11 bases between. The CDR3 covers 13 residues. Germline V gene data show CDR1 as SGHRS and CDR2 as YFSETQ. CDR3 sequence reads: CASSRGYGEKLFF. The CDR3 DNA sequence: TGCGCCAGCAGCCGAGGGTATGGTGAAAAACTGTTTTTT.

The chain links TRBV7-2 to TRBJ2-7; D is unclear. CDR3 length: 12 amino acids. CDR1 and CDR2 (germline): SGHTA, FQGNSA. Between the trimmed V and J ends, which lost 5 bases and 6 bases, there was a span of 11 bases. The CDR3 DNA is TGTGCCAGCAGCCCCGGCCCTGGCGAGCAGTACTTC. Translated, it gives CASSPGPGEQYF.

This clonotype was recorded once. The chain has TRBV6-6 and TRBJ1-2, with D hard to call. The CDR3 covers 16 residues. Germline V gene sequence: CDR1 MNHNY, CDR2 SVGAGI (reference sequence). V lost 0 bases and J lost 4, with 15 bases in between. The CDR3 nucleotides read TGTGCCAGCAGTTACTCGATTCGAGAAACAGCCTATGGCTACACCTTC. This encodes CASSYSIRETAYGYTF.

The V gene is TRBV7-2, the J gene TRBJ1-2; tentatively, D is TRBD1 (6 bases). This CDR3 spans 15 amino acids. The ends were cut back, 1 base at V and 3 bases at J, with 12 bases in the middle. From germline, CDR1 is SGHTA and CDR2 FQGNSA. This CDR3 is CASSLESGGDYGYTF. In nucleotides, the CDR3 is TGTGCCAGCAGCTTAGAGTCCGGGGGCGACTATGGCTACACCTTC.

The J gene is TRBJ1-6, the V gene TRBV5-4; no reliable D call. Germline V gene sequence: CDR1 SGHNT, CDR2 YYREEE (reference sequence). The CDR3 totals 16 residues. V was cut by 4 bases and J by 0 bases, with 11 bases left in between. The CDR3 sequence is CASSLDGRSYNSPLHF. For the CDR3, the DNA is TGTGCCAGCAGCCTGGACGGACGCTCCTATAATTCACCCCTCCACTTT.

The V and J genes are TRBV12-3 or TRBV12-4 and TRBJ2-7; 9 bases line up with TRBD1. V gave up 6 bases and J gave up 0 bases; unmatched junction bases: 6. This CDR3 spans 15 amino acids. Written as DNA, the CDR3 is TGTGCCAGCAGCCTGACAGGGGGAAGCTCCTACGAGCAGTACTTC. Its translation: CASSLTGGSSYEQYF.

The genes are TRBV7-9 and TRBJ2-6; 11 nucleotides line up with TRBD1. The CDR3 sequence is 18 residues long. With 5 bases clipped from V and 0 bases from J, the junction kept 6 bases outside the gene matches. The germline CDR1 and CDR2 sequences are SEHNR and FQNEAQ (reference sequence). CDR3 sequence reads: CASSRTGGQPSGANVLTF. The CDR3 DNA sequence: TGTGCCAGCAGCCGGACAGGGGGCCAACCCTCTGGGGCCAACGTCCTGACTTTC.

The chain employs TRBV7-9 and TRBJ2-2; D is ambiguous. Germline-derived CDR1 and CDR2 are SEHNR and FQNEAQ (reference sequence). The CDR3 spans 11 residues. Between the trimmed V and J ends, which lost 3 bases and 6 bases, there was a span of 2 bases. Here the CDR3 reads CASSFPGELFF. The CDR3 DNA sequence: TGTGCCAGCAGCTTTCCCGGGGAGCTGTTTTTT.

This chain joins TRBV5-6 and TRBJ1-1; tentatively, D is TRBD1 (5 bases). The CDR3 has 15 amino acids. Trimming pared 2 bases from V and 2 bases from J, leaving 13 bases between. The V gene's germline CDR1 is SGHDT and CDR2 YYEEEE. The CDR3 nucleotides read TGTGCCAGCAGCTTTTGGTTTCAGGGAAACACTGAAGCTTTCTTT. This gives the protein CASSFWFQGNTEAFF.

The chain has TRBV6-2 or TRBV6-3 and TRBJ1-5, with 9 positions matching TRBD1. Trimming took 6 bases from V and 0 from J; bases not matched to a gene: 9. Germline V gives CDR1 MNHEY, CDR2 SVGEGT. The CDR3 has 17 amino acids. This CDR3 reads CASRLTGGVYSNQPQHF. In DNA, the CDR3 is TGTGCCAGCAGGCTGACAGGGGGAGTTTATAGCAATCAGCCCCAGCATTTT.

The V call is TRBV20-1, the J call TRBJ1-2; TRBD1 is a possible D gene (5 bases). The V end was cut by 3 bases, the J end by 6 bases, with 20 bases between. Germline V gene lookup returns CDR1 DFQATT and CDR2 SNEGSKA (reference sequence). The CDR3 contains 15 residues. The CDR3 is CSARVAGAEGNGYTF. The CDR3 nucleotides are TGCAGTGCTAGGGTCGCCGGGGCCGAGGGGAATGGCTACACCTTC.

In DNA, the CDR3 is TGTGCCAGCAGTGGCGCAGGTTCCTCATATAATGAAAAACTGTTTTTT. It is translated as CASSGAGSSYNEKLFF. The chain has TRBV2 and TRBJ1-4; D is uncertain. Germline V gene data show CDR1 as SNHLY and CDR2 as FYNNEI. Trimming cost V 4 bases and J 4 bases, with 16 bases left between them. The CDR3 is 16 residues long.

The chain links TRBV4-3 to TRBJ2-5, with D hard to call. The better agreement between TRBJ2-1 and the DNA end casts doubt on the J call. Germline loops: CDR1 LGHNA, CDR2 YSLEER. The CDR3 length is 15 residues. The CDR3 DNA sequence: TGCGCCAGCAGCCAAGTCTCTAGGAGCAGCGTCGAGCAGTTCTTC. It translates to CASSQVSRSSVEQFF.

The chain links TRBV11-2 to TRBJ2-2; 8 bases fit TRBD1. Trimming at V came to 5 bases and at J to 3 bases, leaving 8 bases not matched to a gene. This CDR3 is built from 16 residues. The germline gives CDR1 SGHAT, CDR2 FQNNGV. The CDR3 here is CASSGPRGQHTGELFF. For the CDR3, the DNA is TGTGCCAGCAGCGGCCCCAGGGGGCAGCACACCGGGGAGCTGTTTTTT.

The CDR3 nucleotides are TGTGCCAGCAGTTTAGTGCGGCCGAGGACCGGGGAGCTGTTTTTT. It encodes CASSLVRPRTGELFF. This chain connects TRBV12-3 or TRBV12-4 to TRBJ2-2, with D uncertain. CDR3 length: 15 amino acids. With 1 base removed from V and 5 bases from J, the gap between germline ends came to 11 bases.

The V and J genes are TRBV7-2 and TRBJ2-2; TRBD2 aligns across 10 bases. V shed 2 bases and J 7 bases; nucleotides not matched to a gene: 1. Germline V gene sequence: CDR1 SGHTA, CDR2 FQGNSA. The CDR3 has 14 amino acids. Here the CDR3 DNA reads TGTGCCAGCAGCTTAACTAGCGGGGTCGGGGAGCTGTTTTTT. It codes for CASSLTSGVGELFF.

This chain uses TRBV5-1 with TRBJ2-1, with no clear D. The germline V gene encodes CDR1 SGHRS and CDR2 YFSETQ. With 4 bases removed from V and 7 bases from J, the gap between germline ends came to 15 bases. There are 14 residues in the CDR3. DNA of the CDR3: TGCGCCAGCAGCGGCAGAGATGGACGGAATGAGCAGTTCTTC. Translated, it gives CASSGRDGRNEQFF.

The V and J genes are TRBV19 and TRBJ1-2; the match to TRBD1 covers 7 bases. Germline V CDR1 and CDR2: LNHDA, SQIVND (reference sequence). V shed 5 bases, J shed 3 bases, and the junction held 9 bases outside the gene matches. The CDR3 totals 15 residues. CDR3 in DNA: TGTGCCAGTAGTCCACGACAGGGCGTCGACTATGGCTACACCTTC. Translating it yields CASSPRQGVDYGYTF.